Following are 32 T cell receptor beta chains from one sample sequenced in a study of blood T cell repertoires in COVID-19. Only in-frame clones appear in the TCRdb table, and some are missing; sequencing was by immunoSEQ multiplex PCR. The table includes about 250,000 clones, 84% detected once. Sequenced: peripheral blood. These TCRs come from a middle-aged man with active or convalescent COVID-19.

This sequence joins TRBV12-3 or TRBV12-4 and TRBJ1-2, with D maybe TRBD1 (6 bases). V was trimmed by 1 base and J by 8 bases, leaving 11 bases between them. This CDR3 is 13 amino acids long. CDR3 residues: CASSLEQGWGYTF. The DNA of the CDR3 is TGTGCCAGCAGTTTAGAACAGGGTTGGGGCTACACCTTC.

The rearrangement joins TRBV19 to TRBJ2-2; D is possibly TRBD2 (6 bases). V was trimmed by 1 base and J by 4 bases, leaving 7 bases between them. The CDR3 consists of 14 residues. CDR1 is LNHDA and CDR2 is SQIVND in the germline V gene (reference sequence). The CDR3 sequence is CASSIGGVTGELFF. Here the CDR3 DNA reads TGTGCCAGTAGTATAGGCGGGGTCACCGGGGAGCTGTTTTTT.

This clone has only a few counts. The chain has TRBV2 and TRBJ1-6; 11 bases align to TRBD1. The ends lost 3 bases at V and 9 bases at J; junction bases unmatched: 10. Germline V gene sequence: CDR1 SNHLY, CDR2 FYNNEI. The CDR3 consists of 17 residues. This chain's CDR3 is CASSEEGQGVGASPLHF. The DNA of the CDR3 is TGTGCCAGCAGTGAGGAGGGACAGGGGGTAGGAGCTTCACCCCTCCACTTT.

The chain recombines TRBV18 with TRBJ2-3; weak D call: TRBD1 (5 bases). The germline V and J ends were trimmed by 4 bases and 0 bases, with 14 bases remaining between them. The CDR3 has 16 residues. In germline, CDR1 is KGHSH, CDR2 LQKENI. The CDR3 DNA sequence: TGTGCCAGCTCACGAGAGACAGCACATAGCACAGATACGCAGTATTTT. Residues: CASSRETAHSTDTQYF.

The chain has TRBV3-1 (or the pseudogene TRBV3-2) and TRBJ1-4; 7 bases are shared with TRBD1. The CDR3 totals 15 residues. The V gene's germline CDR1 is LGHDT and CDR2 YNNKEL (reference sequence). Trimming took 4 bases from V and 7 from J; bases not matched to a gene: 9. Here the CDR3 reads CASSRRQGLGEKLFF. In DNA form, the CDR3 reads TGTGCCAGCAGCCGGAGACAGGGTTTAGGTGAAAAACTGTTTTTT.

V gene TRBV5-6 combines with J gene TRBJ2-7, with 9 bases matching TRBD1. The junction had 4 bases not matched to a gene; V was cut back by 4 bases and J by 2 bases. The germline gives CDR1 SGHDT, CDR2 YYEEEE. The CDR3 spans 14 residues. The CDR3 loop reads CASSGGQGPYEQYF. Written as DNA, the CDR3 is TGTGCCAGCAGCGGGGGACAGGGCCCCTACGAGCAGTACTTC.

The gene calls are TRBV6-5 and TRBJ2-3; D remains unclear. The ends were cut back, 2 bases at V and 3 bases at J, with 9 bases in the middle. Germline lookup yields CDR1 MNHEY and CDR2 SVGAGI. The CDR3 contains 14 residues. The CDR3: CASSYGGQTDTQYF. The DNA for the CDR3 is TGTGCCAGCAGTTACGGTGGCCAGACAGATACGCAGTATTTT.

The chain's CDR3 is CASSYFREPTGRAWETQYF. The DNA of the CDR3 is TGTGCCAGCAGTTACTTTAGGGAACCGACAGGTCGGGCTTGGGAGACCCAGTACTTC. The chain joins TRBV6-2 or TRBV6-3 to TRBJ2-5; possible D gene TRBD1, 6 bases. Trimming left V 1 base short and J 5 bases short, with 26 bases between. Germline lookup yields CDR1 MNHEY and CDR2 SVGEGT. CDR3 size: 19 residues.

Here the CDR3 reads CASSQLRGGLSTDTQYF. Written as DNA, the CDR3 is TGCGCCAGCAGCCAATTGAGGGGGGGGCTTAGCACAGATACGCAGTATTTT. The chain recombines TRBV4-1 with TRBJ2-3; D is possibly TRBD2 (7 bases). Germline CDR1 MGHRA, CDR2 YSYEKL. Trimming stripped 2 bases from V and 0 bases from J, with 15 bases between. This CDR3 spans 17 amino acids.

The chain recombines TRBV7-2 with TRBJ1-2, with 8 nucleotides matching TRBD1. Germline V lookup: CDR1 SGHTA, CDR2 FQGNSA. V shed 5 bases, J shed 2 bases, and the junction held 4 bases outside the gene matches. This CDR3 has 14 amino acids. The CDR3 DNA sequence: TGTGCCAGCAGCACCACAGGGGGGAACTATGGCTACACCTTC. Its translation is CASSTTGGNYGYTF.

The gene calls are TRBV7-9 and TRBJ1-2; maybe TRBD1 (5 bases). This CDR3 is 15 amino acids long. Germline values: CDR1 SEHNR, CDR2 FQNEAQ (reference sequence). The V and J ends lost 3 bases and 2 bases respectively, with 13 bases between them. CDR3: CASSFGQGLNYGYTF. The CDR3, as DNA: TGTGCCAGCAGCTTTGGGCAGGGACTAAACTATGGCTACACCTTC. The full variable domain, rest sourced from reference TRBV7-9 and TRBJ1-2, is DTGVSQNPRHKITKRGQNVTFRCDPISEHNRLYWYRQTLGQGPEFLTYFQNEAQLEKSRLLSDRFSAERPKGSFSTLEIQRTEQGDSAMYLCASSFGQGLNYGYTFGSGTRLTVV.

The chain uses TRBV20-1 and TRBJ2-1; a possible D gene is TRBD2 (6 bases). The V end lost 3 bases, the J end lost 4 bases, and 19 bases lay between the germline ends. CDR1 DFQATT and CDR2 SNEGSKA come from the germline V gene (reference sequence). The CDR3 is 16 residues long. CDR3 loop: CSASSRRGSRYNEQFF. DNA of the CDR3: TGCAGTGCTAGTTCGCGGAGGGGAAGTAGGTACAATGAGCAGTTCTTC.

The CDR3 loop is CAPNRDRGGNTIYF. The CDR3 DNA reads as TGTGCCCCAAACCGGGACAGGGGAGGAAACACCATATATTTT. V is TRBV30 and J is TRBJ1-3; 10 bases fit TRBD1. The CDR3 loop spans 14 amino acids. The junction had 8 bases not matched to a gene; V was cut back by 8 bases and J by 4 bases. The germline gives CDR1 GTSNPN, CDR2 SVGIG (reference sequence).

This chain connects TRBV5-6 to TRBJ1-3; tentatively, D is TRBD1 (6 bases). Trimming left V 0 bases short and J 0 bases short, with 10 bases between. The CDR3 loop spans 16 amino acids. CDR1 is SGHDT, CDR2 YYEEEE, per germline. This chain's CDR3 is CASSLGDIRSGNTIYF. The DNA of the CDR3 is TGTGCCAGCAGCTTGGGGGACATCCGCTCTGGAAACACCATATATTTT.

V gene TRBV15 combines with J gene TRBJ1-1; D possibly corresponds to TRBD1 (5 bases). Germline CDR1 and CDR2: LNHNV and YYDKDF (reference sequence). The CDR3 contains 15 residues. V was pared by 1 base and J by 1 base, with 10 bases between. CDR3 nucleotides: TGTGCCACCAGCAGAGGGGGGGAAACGAACACTGAAGCTTTCTTT. Translating it yields CATSRGGETNTEAFF.

The V call is TRBV4-1, the J call TRBJ2-1; D is possibly TRBD1 (6 bases). Germline V gives CDR1 MGHRA, CDR2 YSYEKL. The ends were cut back, 3 bases at V and 7 bases at J, with 16 bases in the middle. There are 15 residues in the CDR3. This CDR3 reads CASSQGASLVNEQFF. The CDR3 DNA reads TGCGCCAGCAGCCAGGGGGCCAGTCTTGTAAATGAGCAGTTCTTC.

V usage is TRBV5-3 and J usage is TRBJ2-2; 8 bases line up with TRBD1. TRBV5-3 is designated an ORF whose function remains uncertain. The ends lost 1 base at V and 6 bases at J; junction bases unmatched: 11. The length of the CDR3 is 17 residues. The CDR3 DNA reads TGTGCCAGAAGCTTGTCAACGGGCCAGGGGGCCTCCGGGGAGCTGTTTTTT. This encodes CARSLSTGQGASGELFF.

J is TRBJ2-3 and V is TRBV27; the D gene is possibly TRBD2 (5 bases). This CDR3 region has 13 residues. The V end was cut by 3 bases, the J end by 10 bases, with 14 bases between. CDR1 and CDR2 (germline): MNHEY, SMNVEV (reference sequence). CDR3: CASSFFRRSPQYF. As DNA, the CDR3 is TGTGCCAGCAGTTTTTTTAGGAGGAGTCCGCAGTATTTT.

This chain uses TRBV6-5 with TRBJ2-1, with 9 bases that match TRBD1. V lost 6 bases, J lost 6 bases, and 6 bases stayed unmatched. Germline CDR1 is MNHEY and CDR2 is SVGAGI. The CDR3 runs 14 residues. The CDR3 loop reads CASSDRGGSNEQFF. The CDR3 nucleotides read TGTGCCAGCAGCGACAGGGGGGGAAGCAATGAGCAGTTCTTC.

This chain joins TRBV4-1 and TRBJ1-4, with D unresolved. In germline, CDR1 is MGHRA, CDR2 YSYEKL. This CDR3 has 15 residues. V gave up 1 base and J gave up 7 bases, with 13 bases separating them. CDR3 DNA sequence: TGCGCCAGCAGCCAAGTGAATAGGGAGAGTGAAAAACTGTTTTTT. Encoded protein: CASSQVNRESEKLFF.

This rearrangement joins TRBV19 to TRBJ2-3, with D maybe TRBD1 (6 bases). The CDR3 runs to 16 residues. Trimming took 4 bases from V and 2 from J, leaving 16 bases between them. Germline CDR1 LNHDA, CDR2 SQIVND (reference sequence). CDR3 DNA: TGTGCCAGTAGTACACTCCGGGACACCTCCACAGATACGCAGTATTTT. Translated: CASSTLRDTSTDTQYF.

The chain combines TRBV28 with TRBJ2-3; TRBD2 matches 8 bases. The CDR3 length is 15 residues. CDR1 and CDR2 (germline): MDHEN, SYDVKM. The J segment lost 10 bases and the V segment lost 6 bases, leaving 15 bases of the junction unmatched. CDR3 sequence reads: CASSTQMTSVRAQYF. The CDR3 nucleotides read TGTGCCAGCAGCACCCAGATGACTAGCGTCAGGGCGCAGTATTTT.

This clone was detected only once. The V call is TRBV29-1, the J call TRBJ1-4, with D possibly TRBD1 on 6 matching bases. CDR3 size: 13 residues. CDR1 is SQVTM, CDR2 ANQGSEA, per germline. V was pared by 4 bases and J by 6 bases, with 12 bases between. CDR3 protein: CSVAMAGDEKLFF. DNA of the CDR3: TGCAGCGTTGCGATGGCAGGGGATGAAAAACTGTTTTTT.

This clone was counted a few times. This chain connects TRBV27 to TRBJ1-1; no clear D gene. The length of the CDR3 is 14 residues. CDR1 is MNHEY, CDR2 SMNVEV, per germline (reference sequence). The V gene lost 2 bases and the J gene lost 7 bases, with 14 bases spanning the gap. CDR3 in amino acids: CASSLAVGGREAFF. In DNA, the CDR3 is TGTGCCAGCAGTTTAGCAGTGGGAGGACGTGAAGCTTTCTTT.

The chain has TRBV7-9 and TRBJ1-6; TRBD1 agrees at 9 bases. Trimming took 8 bases from V and 6 from J; bases not matched to a gene: 11. Germline CDR1 SEHNR, CDR2 FQNEAQ (reference sequence). The CDR3 has 16 amino acids. In DNA form, the CDR3 reads TGTGCCAGCGGTTATCCGGGACAGGGCTCTAATTCACCCCTCCACTTT. It translates to CASGYPGQGSNSPLHF. The variable domain in full, completed from reference TRBV7-9 and TRBJ1-6, reads DTGVSQNPRHKITKRGQNVTFRCDPISEHNRLYWYRQTLGQGPEFLTYFQNEAQLEKSRLLSDRFSAERPKGSFSTLEIQRTEQGDSAMYLCASGYPGQGSNSPLHFGNGTRLTVT.

The chain carries TRBV6-5 and TRBJ1-2; TRBD1 agrees at 10 bases. CDR3 length: 15 amino acids. CDR1 and CDR2 (germline): MNHEY, SVGAGI. V shed 2 bases, J shed 7 bases, and the junction held 7 bases outside the gene matches. The CDR3 region is CASSYLGQGEGGYTF. In nucleotides, the CDR3 is TGTGCCAGCAGTTACCTCGGACAGGGGGAGGGTGGCTACACCTTC.

The chain has TRBV20-1 and TRBJ2-3, with TRBD2 matching 8 bases. Germline values: CDR1 DFQATT, CDR2 SNEGSKA (reference sequence). CDR3 length: 11 amino acids. The CDR3, as DNA: TGCAGCGGGGGGGTCACAGATACGCAGTATTTT. This sequence encodes CSGGVTDTQYF.

The rearrangement links TRBV5-1 to TRBJ2-7; TRBD1 matches 10 bases. The CDR3 runs 14 residues. Germline values: CDR1 SGHRS, CDR2 YFSETQ. V was pared by 2 bases and J by 7 bases, with 6 bases of the junction left unmatched. The CDR3 protein is CASSLRQGAREQYF. The CDR3 DNA reads TGCGCCAGCAGCTTACGACAGGGGGCTCGAGAGCAGTACTTC. Complete variable domain (other parts from reference TRBV5-1 and TRBJ2-7): KAGVTQTPRYLIKTRGQQVTLSCSPISGHRSVSWYQQTPGQGLQFLFEYFSETQRNKGNFPGRFSGRQFSNSRSEMNVSTLELGDSALYLCASSLRQGAREQYFGPGTRLTVT.

The J gene is TRBJ1-4, the V gene TRBV5-4; TRBD1 might be the D (6 bases). The V end was cut by 4 bases, the J end by 6 bases, with 28 bases between. Per germline, CDR1 SGHNT and CDR2 YYREEE (reference sequence). The CDR3 sequence is 19 residues long. The CDR3 region has the DNA TGTGCCAGCAGCCGGGACACAGGGCCCCAACCACCAGGAGATGAAAAACTGTTTTTT. Protein product: CASSRDTGPQPPGDEKLFF.

The gene calls are TRBV7-9 and TRBJ1-1; no reliable D call. Trimming stripped 4 bases from V and 4 bases from J, with 16 bases between. Germline CDR1 reads SEHNR; CDR2 reads FQNEAQ (reference sequence). The CDR3 has 15 amino acids. The CDR3: CASSSKRFGVTEAFF. CDR3 DNA: TGTGCCAGCAGCTCCAAGCGGTTTGGGGTCACTGAAGCTTTCTTT.

The CDR3 DNA reads TGTGCCAGCAGCTTGGTGGCAGGTTGGAACACCGGGGAGCTGTTTTTT. This gives the protein CASSLVAGWNTGELFF. The rearrangement joins TRBV5-4 to TRBJ2-2, with D unclear. There are 16 residues in the CDR3. V gave up 0 bases and J gave up 1 base, with 10 bases separating them. CDR1 is SGHNT and CDR2 is YYREEE in the germline V gene (reference sequence).

V and J are TRBV6-1 and TRBJ2-3, with D perhaps matching TRBD2 (7 bases). Germline V lookup: CDR1 MNHNS, CDR2 SASEGT. There are 15 residues in the CDR3. The V end was cut by 2 bases, the J end by 2 bases, with 11 bases between. Written as DNA, the CDR3 is TGTGCCAGCAGTGAAACGGCGGGGGCCACAGATACGCAGTATTTT. Translation: CASSETAGATDTQYF.